This record looks at one TCR beta chain sequence and its context. Its antigen is unknown. MiXCR, applied by TCRdb to the RT-PCR reads, yields one record per CDR3 protein. The sample shows some 480,000 distinct CDR3 sequences, 11% of them seen only once. The sample is drawn from a study of response to subunit inactivated influenza vaccine. The study, taken as a whole, reports: Each seasonal flu vaccination may recruit only limited new T cells, authors suggested.

The CDR3 sequence is 18 residues long. Germline V gene data show CDR1 as MNHEY and CDR2 as SVGEGT. With V trimmed by 7 bases and J by 0 bases, 10 bases remained unmatched. The rearrangement links TRBV6-2 or TRBV6-3 to TRBJ2-1; TRBD2 aligns across 12 bases. This sequence was found in a man aged 45 to 65 who received an inactivated influenza vaccine. The sample in question was PBMCs from blood, obtained roughly 6 weeks after vaccination. The CDR3 nucleotides read TGTGCCAGCAAGTTCACTAGCGGGGGGAGGAGCTCCTACAATGAGCAGTTCTTC. Its translation: CASKFTSGGRSSYNEQFF.